This T cell receptor beta chain was recorded in a study of cytomegalovirus exposure and HLA in healthy donors. Vbeta (60) and Jbeta (13) primers were used in the PCR. Here immunoSEQ multiplex PCR was the method, and the copy in TCRdb shows in-frame clones only, minus some. Seen here are some 180,000 clones, about four fifths observed once, and the top ten hold 2.9%. This clone was recorded once. This CDR3 has 17 residues. Germline lookup yields CDR1 SEHNR and CDR2 FQNEAQ (reference sequence). Trimming removed 5 bases from V and 6 bases from J, with 23 bases in between. All the people who gave samples were healthy bone marrow donors.

This clonotype was sampled from a male donor in good health and CMV-seronegative. The material sequenced was PBMCs. V is TRBV7-9 and J is TRBJ1-5, with D perhaps matching TRBD1 (6 bases). CDR3 nucleotides: TGTGCCAGCAGCCCTATAATCGCAGGGGATTTCGGTCAGCCCCAGCATTTT. It encodes CASSPIIAGDFGQPQHF.